This TCR beta chain was recorded in a study of T cells in Graves' hyperthyroidism and ophthalmopathy. Whole-study findings and limits: Appearing also in blood were most of the thyroid clonotypes expanded above 0.001.

Authors of the study amplified TCR beta CDR3 regions from RNA transcripts. The TCR CDR3 was amplified in a first-round RT-PCR using the HTBI primer set. One entry per CDR3 protein, called by TCRdb with MiXCR from the multiplex PCR reads. The sample lists hundreds of thousands of distinct CDR3 sequences, about 15% seen once, with more than 8.5% in the top ten. Turning to this clonotype: Its matching antigen is unknown.

From germline, CDR1 is MNHNS and CDR2 SASEGT. V lost 5 bases, J lost 7 bases, and 14 bases lay in between. This CDR3 has 13 residues. The source material was blood. This TCR was recovered from a woman aged 18-30 years with Graves' hyperthyroidism. The V and J genes are TRBV6-1 and TRBJ1-2; D is uncertain. The CDR3: CASSYAAEAGYTF. CDR3 bases: TGTGCCAGCAGTTACGCGGCGGAGGCTGGCTACACCTTC.